This T cell receptor (beta chain) was identified in a study of cytomegalovirus exposure and HLA in healthy donors. With 4 bases removed from V and 10 bases from J, the gap between germline ends came to 14 bases. This CDR3 is built from 14 residues. Looked up from germline, CDR1 is SNHLY and CDR2 is FYNNEI. Overall study results and limits: Whilst most TCR sequences proved rare, a subset of public TCRs occurred across many donors.

PCR was performed using 60 Vbeta and 13 Jbeta primers. The protocol was immunoSEQ multiplex PCR, while the TCRdb copy is restricted to in-frame clones and leaves out a portion. The sample holds about 55,000 clones; around four fifths are singletons and the top ten take around 1.4%. On this clone itself: Antigen: not known.

This clonotype was sampled from a man under 40 in good health and CMV-seronegative. Sequencing used PBMCs. The genes are TRBV2 and TRBJ1-6; a possible D gene is TRBD1 (6 bases). DNA for the CDR3: TGTGCCAGCAGTGGACTCGGGACACAGTCACCCCTCCACTTT. It encodes CASSGLGTQSPLHF. Complete variable domain (other parts from reference TRBV2 and TRBJ1-6): EPEVTQTPSHQVTQMGQEVILRCVPISNHLYFYWYRQILGQKVEFLVSFYNNEISEKSEIFDDQFSVERPDGSNFTLKIRSTKLEDSAMYFCASSGLGTQSPLHFGNGTRLTVT.